These 5 T cell receptor beta chains were sequenced from one sample in a study of T cell repertoires in cytomegalovirus infection. MiXCR was run by TCRdb on the reads, yielding one entry per CDR3 protein. The table records hundreds of thousands of distinct CDR3 sequences, less than 25% of them present only once. Sequenced material: CD8+ T cells from PBMCs. The receptors here all came from a human donor in good health (CMV status not recorded). Some clones in this sample may be carry-over from other donors' samples.

This clonotype was counted a few times. J is TRBJ2-7 and V is TRBV20-1; D might be TRBD2 (5 bases). V was clipped by 1 base and J by 6 bases, with 10 bases between them. This CDR3 has 12 amino acids. Germline assignment: CDR1 DFQATT and CDR2 SNEGSKA (reference sequence). The CDR3 sequence is CSARVSGSEQYF. The CDR3 DNA reads as TGCAGTGCTAGAGTCAGTGGGAGCGAGCAGTACTTC.

This clonotype was observed at least ten times. The chain combines TRBV12-3 or TRBV12-4 with TRBJ2-5, with TRBD2 as a possible D gene (5 bases). Trimming stripped 7 bases from V and 2 bases from J, with 20 bases between. The CDR3 length is 16 residues. The CDR3 nucleotides are TGTGCCAGCACCACTTACTTAGGAGGCTGGCAAGAGACCCAGTACTTC. Amino acid sequence: CASTTYLGGWQETQYF.

Note on this clonotype: A much larger clone sits a single nucleotide away, making a read error possible. J is TRBJ2-5 and V is TRBV10-3; tentatively, D is TRBD2 (5 bases). Germline V lookup: CDR1 ENHRY, CDR2 SYGVKD. CDR3 size: 13 residues. This chain's CDR3 is CANSESGGETQYF. The CDR3 nucleotides read TGTGCCAACAGTGAGTCAGGCGGGGAGACCCAGTACTTC.

Points on this clonotype: The germline gene is not matched at one end of the junction; a read error may be the cause. V is TRBV27 and J is TRBJ1-1; possibly TRBD1 for D (6 bases). Germline CDR1 is MNHEY and CDR2 is SMNVEV (reference sequence). The CDR3 is made up of 15 amino acids. The CDR3 region is CASTAGVFGDTVAFF. The CDR3 DNA is TGTGCCAGCACCGCAGGGGTCTTTGGGGACACTGTAGCTTTCTTT.

This clonotype was seen a few times. The chain carries TRBV14 and TRBJ2-5; D is unclear. Trimming removed 3 bases from V and 0 bases from J, with 8 bases in between. The length of the CDR3 is 14 residues. CDR1 is SGHDN, CDR2 FVKESK, per germline. The CDR3 DNA follows: TGTGCCAGCAGCCATTGGGCGGACCAAGAGACCCAGTACTTC. Translation gives CASSHWADQETQYF.